Shown below are 3 T cell receptor beta chains from a single sample sequenced in a study of cytomegalovirus exposure and HLA in healthy donors. The PCR contained 60 Vbeta and 13 Jbeta primers. TCRdb keeps only in-frame clones here, not all; method: immunoSEQ multiplex PCR. The table has over 130,000 clones, around three quarters seen once. The source material was PBMCs. The receptors stem from a man aged 40-49 years in good health and CMV-seronegative.

The rearrangement links TRBV2 to TRBJ1-1; 7 positions agree with TRBD1. V dropped 3 bases and J dropped 5; count of bases not matched to a gene: 9. Per the germline V gene, CDR1 is SNHLY and CDR2 is FYNNEI. CDR3 length: 15 residues. The CDR3 DNA follows: TGTGCCAGCAGTGAGAGGGGGCATATTGAGACTGAAGCTTTCTTT. Translation gives CASSERGHIETEAFF.

V usage is TRBV6-1 and J usage is TRBJ1-2, with 7 bases fitting TRBD1. V lost 3 bases to trimming and J lost 4 bases; unmatched junction nucleotides: 2. The length of the CDR3 is 13 residues. CDR1 and CDR2 from the germline V gene are MNHNS and SASEGT. CDR3 in amino acids: CASSDNRGYGYTF. DNA for the CDR3: TGTGCCAGCAGTGATAACAGGGGCTATGGCTACACCTTC.

This clone showed up just once. This sequence joins TRBV4-1 and TRBJ2-6, with D perhaps matching TRBD1 (5 bases). Germline V gene lookup returns CDR1 MGHRA and CDR2 YSYEKL. V was shortened by 3 bases and J by 1 base, with 16 bases between the two germline ends. This CDR3 spans 18 amino acids. The chain's CDR3 is CASSQPYDTGSGANVLTF. For the CDR3, the DNA is TGCGCCAGCAGCCAGCCATACGATACAGGATCTGGGGCCAACGTCCTGACTTTC.